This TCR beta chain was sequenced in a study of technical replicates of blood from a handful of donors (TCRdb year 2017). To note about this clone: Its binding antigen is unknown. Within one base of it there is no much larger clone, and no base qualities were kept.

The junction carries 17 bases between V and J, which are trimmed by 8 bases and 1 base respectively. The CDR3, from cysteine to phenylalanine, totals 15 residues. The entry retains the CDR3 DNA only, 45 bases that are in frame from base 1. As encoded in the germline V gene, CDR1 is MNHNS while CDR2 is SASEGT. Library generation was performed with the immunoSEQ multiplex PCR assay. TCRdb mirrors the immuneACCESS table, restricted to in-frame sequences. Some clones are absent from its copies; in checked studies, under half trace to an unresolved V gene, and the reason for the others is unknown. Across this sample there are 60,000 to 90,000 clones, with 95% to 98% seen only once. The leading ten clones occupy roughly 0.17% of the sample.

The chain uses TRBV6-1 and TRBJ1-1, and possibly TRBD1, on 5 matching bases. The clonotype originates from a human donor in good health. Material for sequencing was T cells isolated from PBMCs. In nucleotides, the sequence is TGTGCCAGCGATGACCGTGGGGGGTCGAACACTGAAGCTTTCTTT. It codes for CASDDRGGSNTEAFF.